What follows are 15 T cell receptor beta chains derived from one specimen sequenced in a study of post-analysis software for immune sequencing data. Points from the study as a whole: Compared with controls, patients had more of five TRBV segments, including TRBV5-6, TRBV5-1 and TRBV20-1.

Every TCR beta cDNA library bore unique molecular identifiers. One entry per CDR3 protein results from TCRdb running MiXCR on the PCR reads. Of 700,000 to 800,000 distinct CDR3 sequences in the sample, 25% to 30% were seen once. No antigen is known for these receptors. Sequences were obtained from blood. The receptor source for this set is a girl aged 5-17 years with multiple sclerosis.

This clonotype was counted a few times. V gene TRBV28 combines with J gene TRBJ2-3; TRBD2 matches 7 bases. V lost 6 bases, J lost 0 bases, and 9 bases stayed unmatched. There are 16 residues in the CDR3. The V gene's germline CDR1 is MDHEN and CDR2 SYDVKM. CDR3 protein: CASSDQGTISTDTQYF. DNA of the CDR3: TGTGCCAGCAGCGACCAAGGGACTATTAGCACAGATACGCAGTATTTT.

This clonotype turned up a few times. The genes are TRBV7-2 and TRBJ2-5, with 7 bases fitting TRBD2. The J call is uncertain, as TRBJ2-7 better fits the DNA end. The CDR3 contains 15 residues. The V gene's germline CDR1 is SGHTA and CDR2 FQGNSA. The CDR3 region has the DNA TGTGCCAGCAGCTCACGTGGGGGGGACGGTCGCGAGCAGTACTTC. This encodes CASSSRGGDGREQYF.

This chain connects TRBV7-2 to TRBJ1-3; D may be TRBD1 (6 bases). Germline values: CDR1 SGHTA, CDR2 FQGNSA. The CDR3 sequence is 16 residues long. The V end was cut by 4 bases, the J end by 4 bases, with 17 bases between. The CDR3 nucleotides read TGTGCCAGCAGCTCGAGGGGGGGCACGCCCGGAAACACCATATATTTT. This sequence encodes CASSSRGGTPGNTIYF.

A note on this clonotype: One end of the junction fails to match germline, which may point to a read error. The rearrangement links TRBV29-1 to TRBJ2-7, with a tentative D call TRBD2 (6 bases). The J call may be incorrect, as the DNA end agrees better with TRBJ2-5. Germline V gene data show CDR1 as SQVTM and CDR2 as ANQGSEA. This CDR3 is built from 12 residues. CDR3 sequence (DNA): TGCCGCGTCGGGCGGGGCGGGGAGACCCAGTACTTC. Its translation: CRVGRGGETQYF.

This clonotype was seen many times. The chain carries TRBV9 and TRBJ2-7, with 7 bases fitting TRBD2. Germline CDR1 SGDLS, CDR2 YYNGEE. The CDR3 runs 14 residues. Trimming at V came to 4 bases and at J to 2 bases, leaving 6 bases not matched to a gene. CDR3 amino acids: CASSTGTTPYEQYF. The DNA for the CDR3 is TGTGCCAGCAGCACCGGGACTACCCCCTACGAGCAGTACTTC.

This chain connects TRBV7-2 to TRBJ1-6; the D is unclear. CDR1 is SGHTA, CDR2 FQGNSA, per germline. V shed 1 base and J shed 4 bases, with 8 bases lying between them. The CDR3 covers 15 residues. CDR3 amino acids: CASSLVGRYNSPLHF. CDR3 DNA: TGTGCCAGCAGCTTAGTTGGTCGGTATAATTCACCCCTCCACTTT.

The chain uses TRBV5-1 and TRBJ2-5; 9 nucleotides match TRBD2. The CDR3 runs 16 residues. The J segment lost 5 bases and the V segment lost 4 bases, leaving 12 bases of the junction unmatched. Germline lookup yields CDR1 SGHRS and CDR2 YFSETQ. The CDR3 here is CASSHSEREVEETQYF. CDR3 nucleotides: TGCGCCAGCAGCCACTCTGAGCGGGAGGTAGAGGAGACCCAGTACTTC.

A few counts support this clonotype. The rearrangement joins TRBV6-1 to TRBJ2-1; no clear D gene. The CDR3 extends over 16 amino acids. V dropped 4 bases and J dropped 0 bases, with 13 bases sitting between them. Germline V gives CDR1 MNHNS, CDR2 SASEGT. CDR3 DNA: TGTGCCAGCAGTGGCCCCGGCGCGAGCTCCTACAATGAGCAGTTCTTC. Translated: CASSGPGASSYNEQFF.

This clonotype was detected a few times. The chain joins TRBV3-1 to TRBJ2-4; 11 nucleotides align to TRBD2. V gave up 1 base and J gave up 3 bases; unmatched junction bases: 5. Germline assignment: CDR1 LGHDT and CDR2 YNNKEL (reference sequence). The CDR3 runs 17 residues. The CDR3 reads CASSQVETSGVKNIQYF. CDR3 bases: TGTGCCAGCAGCCAAGTGGAGACTAGCGGGGTCAAAAACATTCAGTACTTC.

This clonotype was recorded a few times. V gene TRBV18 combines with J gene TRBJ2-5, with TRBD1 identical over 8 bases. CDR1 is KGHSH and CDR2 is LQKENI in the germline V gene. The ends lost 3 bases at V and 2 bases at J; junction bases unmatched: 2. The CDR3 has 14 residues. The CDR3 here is CASSPNRGQETQYF. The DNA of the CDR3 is TGTGCCAGCTCACCTAACAGGGGGCAAGAGACCCAGTACTTC. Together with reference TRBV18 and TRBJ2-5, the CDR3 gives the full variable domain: NAGVMQNPRHLVRRRGQEARLRCSPMKGHSHVYWYRQLPEEGLKFMVYLQKENIIDESGMPKERFSAEFPKEGPSILRIQQVVRGDSAAYFCASSPNRGQETQYFGPGTRLLVL.

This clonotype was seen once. The CDR3 DNA sequence: TGTGCCAGCAGCGCTCAGCGGGCCTACGAGCAGTACTTC. The encoded protein is CASSAQRAYEQYF. The gene calls are TRBV6-6 and TRBJ2-7, with D perhaps matching TRBD2 (6 bases). Trimming took 6 bases from V and 2 from J, leaving 11 bases between them. The CDR3 sequence is 13 residues long. From germline, CDR1 is MNHNY and CDR2 SVGAGI (reference sequence).

CDR3 amino acids: CASSQGEKGRNYGYTF. CDR3 DNA sequence: TGTGCCAGCAGCCAAGGGGAAAAGGGACGGAACTATGGCTACACCTTC. The chain recombines TRBV3-1 with TRBJ1-2, with D perhaps TRBD1 (5 bases). CDR1 and CDR2 from the germline V gene are LGHDT and YNNKEL (reference sequence). The CDR3 runs 16 residues. The V and J ends lost 1 base and 2 bases respectively, with 14 bases between them.

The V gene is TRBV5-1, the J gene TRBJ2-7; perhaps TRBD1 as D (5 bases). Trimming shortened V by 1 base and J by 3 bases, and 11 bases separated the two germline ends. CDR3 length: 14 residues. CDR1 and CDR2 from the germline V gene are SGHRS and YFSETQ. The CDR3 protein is CASSLRTPNYEQYF. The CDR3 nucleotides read TGCGCCAGCAGCTTGAGGACACCAAACTACGAGCAGTACTTC.

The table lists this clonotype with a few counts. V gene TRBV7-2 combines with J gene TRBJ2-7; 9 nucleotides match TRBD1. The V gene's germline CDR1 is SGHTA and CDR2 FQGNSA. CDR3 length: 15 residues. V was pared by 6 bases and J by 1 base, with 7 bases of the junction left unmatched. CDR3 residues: CASRPRQGGSYEQYF. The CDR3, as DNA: TGTGCCAGCAGACCTCGACAGGGGGGTTCCTACGAGCAGTACTTC.

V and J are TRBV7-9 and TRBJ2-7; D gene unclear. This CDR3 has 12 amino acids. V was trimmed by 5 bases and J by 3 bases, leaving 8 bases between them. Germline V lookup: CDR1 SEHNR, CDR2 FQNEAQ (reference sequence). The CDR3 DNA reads TGTGCCAGCAGCCGGGCTGTCTACGAGCAGTACTTC. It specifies CASSRAVYEQYF.